Sequencing of this T cell receptor (beta chain) was carried out in a study of vaccination and CD4 T cells after COVID-19. Sequenced with the Oncomine TCR Beta short-read assay was DNA taken from cultured CD4+ T cells. TCRdb reanalysed the PCR reads using MiXCR and keeps one entry per CDR3 protein. The table shows about 19,000 distinct CDR3 sequences, with around half occurring only once. This clonotype was counted only a few times. The antigen is undetermined. Trimming cost V 0 bases and J 2 bases, with 16 bases left between them. Germline V CDR1 and CDR2: LNHNV, YYDKDF (reference sequence). This CDR3 has 18 residues. Specified treatment: roughly 10-day PBMC culture with coronavirus spike peptide pools or control peptides (ViraFEST assay).

This clonotype was obtained from a human donor who had recovered from COVID-19. The source was CD4+ T cells from blood, cultured in vitro, collected before SARS-CoV-2 vaccination. This chain uses TRBV15 with TRBJ2-2, with D possibly matching TRBD2 (7 bases). The CDR3 spells CATSRDDRGRANTGELFF. The CDR3 DNA sequence: TGTGCCACCAGCAGAGATGATAGGGGGAGGGCCAACACCGGGGAGCTGTTTTTT.